One T cell receptor (beta chain) is described in this entry. What it binds is not known. The CDR3 has 14 amino acids. Germline assignment: CDR1 SGDLS and CDR2 YYNGEE. V was pared by 4 bases and J by 4 bases, with 7 bases of the junction left unmatched. These data belong to a study of graft-versus-host responses after intestinal transplantation. In the study overall: Every recipient had anti-thymocyte globulin induction and around 3 years of tacrolimus plus steroids.

Clones were read by immunoSEQ multiplex PCR, and TCRdb kept only the in-frame ones, dropping some. In the table there are over 120,000 clones, around 90% of which are singletons. Study observations and caveats: The marrow of recipients harbored GvH clones, and ileum or blood showed some of them first.

The sequence was collected from a human donor who received an intestinal transplant. The source material was unstimulated CD4+ T cells sorted from spleen or lymph node cells, sampled before intestinal transplant. The rearrangement joins TRBV9 to TRBJ1-2; 7 nucleotides agree with TRBD1. The CDR3 here is CASSRQGWGYGYTF. The CDR3 DNA reads as TGTGCCAGCAGCAGACAGGGATGGGGCTATGGCTACACCTTC.